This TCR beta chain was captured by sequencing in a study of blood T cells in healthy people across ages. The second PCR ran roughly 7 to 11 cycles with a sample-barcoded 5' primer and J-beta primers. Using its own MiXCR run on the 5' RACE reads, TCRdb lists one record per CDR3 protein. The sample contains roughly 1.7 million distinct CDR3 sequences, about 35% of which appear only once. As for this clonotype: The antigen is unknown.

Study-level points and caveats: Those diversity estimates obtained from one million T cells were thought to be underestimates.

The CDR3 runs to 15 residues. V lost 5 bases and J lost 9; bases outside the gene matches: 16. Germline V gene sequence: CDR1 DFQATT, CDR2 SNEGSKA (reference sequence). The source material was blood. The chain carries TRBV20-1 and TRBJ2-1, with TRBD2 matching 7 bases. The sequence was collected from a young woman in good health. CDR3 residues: CSAGGGFRGTIEQFF. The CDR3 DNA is TGCAGTGCTGGGGGGGGTTTTCGCGGTACGATTGAGCAGTTCTTC.